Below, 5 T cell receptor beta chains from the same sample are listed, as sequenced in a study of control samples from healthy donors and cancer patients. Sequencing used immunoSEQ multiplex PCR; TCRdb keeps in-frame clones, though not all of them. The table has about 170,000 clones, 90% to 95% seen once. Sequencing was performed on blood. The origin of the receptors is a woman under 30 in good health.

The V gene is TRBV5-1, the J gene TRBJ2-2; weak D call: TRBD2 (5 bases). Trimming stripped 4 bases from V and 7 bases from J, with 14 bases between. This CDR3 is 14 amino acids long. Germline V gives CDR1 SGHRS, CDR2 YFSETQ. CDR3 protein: CASSARECCGELFF. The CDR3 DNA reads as TGCGCCAGCAGCGCAAGGGAGTGTTGCGGGGAGCTGTTTTTT.

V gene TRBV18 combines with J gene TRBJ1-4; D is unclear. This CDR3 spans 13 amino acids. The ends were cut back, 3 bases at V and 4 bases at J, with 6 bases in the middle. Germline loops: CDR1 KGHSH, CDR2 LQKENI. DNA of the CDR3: TGTGCCAGCTCACCGGGCGGTAATGAAAAACTGTTTTTT. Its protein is CASSPGGNEKLFF.

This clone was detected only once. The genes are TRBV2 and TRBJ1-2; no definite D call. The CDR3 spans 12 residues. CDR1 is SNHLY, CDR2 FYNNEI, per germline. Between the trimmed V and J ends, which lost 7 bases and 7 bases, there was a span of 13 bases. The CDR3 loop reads CASTGPWGGYTF. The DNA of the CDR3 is TGTGCCAGCACAGGTCCTTGGGGTGGCTACACCTTC. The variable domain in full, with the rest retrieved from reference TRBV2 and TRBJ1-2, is EPEVTQTPSHQVTQMGQEVILRCVPISNHLYFYWYRQILGQKVEFLVSFYNNEISEKSEIFDDQFSVERPDGSNFTLKIRSTKLEDSAMYFCASTGPWGGYTFGSGTRLTVV.

The CDR3 is CASSEGQDYGYTF. In DNA, the CDR3 is TGCGCCAGCAGTGAGGGACAAGACTATGGCTACACCTTC. V gene TRBV10-1 combines with J gene TRBJ1-2, with D possibly matching TRBD1 (5 bases). Germline CDR1 and CDR2: WNHNN and SYGVQD (reference sequence). V was clipped by 2 bases and J by 3 bases, with 7 bases between them. The CDR3 is 13 amino acids.

CDR3 in amino acids: CASSSRNYGYTF. The CDR3 region has the DNA TGTGCCAGCAGCTCCAGGAACTATGGCTACACCTTC. The chain combines TRBV11-3 with TRBJ1-2; the D is unclear. CDR1 is SGHNT and CDR2 is YENEEA in the germline V gene. The ends were cut back, 4 bases at V and 2 bases at J, with 5 bases in the middle. The CDR3 is 12 amino acids.